The sequence of this TCR beta chain was determined in a study of blood T cell repertoires in COVID-19. Study summary: There were acute and convalescent COVID-19 samples, and they came from the United States, Italy and Spain.

TCRdb keeps only in-frame clones here, not all; method: immunoSEQ multiplex PCR. The sample yields 350,000 to 500,000 clones, about 88% seen once. The source material was PBMCs or T cells enriched from blood (not recorded which). This clonotype was obtained from a woman in her late teens or twenties who had been exposed to COVID-19.

The CDR3 spells CASSQVPSVSTDTQYF. CDR3 in DNA: TGCGCCAGCAGCCAAGTCCCTAGCGTGAGCACAGATACGCAGTATTTT. The chain employs TRBV4-1 and TRBJ2-3, with TRBD2 as a possible D gene (6 bases). V was trimmed by 1 base and J by 0 bases, leaving 11 bases between them. There are 16 residues in the CDR3. The germline gives CDR1 MGHRA, CDR2 YSYEKL.